This TCR beta chain was sequenced during a study of cytomegalovirus exposure and HLA in healthy donors. The overall study: A prior study identified approximately 120 million unique TCR beta sequences from about 179 million T cells.

Primers for the PCR totalled 60 Vbeta and 13 Jbeta. The method was immunoSEQ multiplex PCR; TCRdb's version includes in-frame clones alone and lacks a portion of them. Here the sample spans fewer than 200,000 clones, approximately 80% being singletons. Regarding this clone: Antigen unknown.

Whereas donors were nominally healthy upon sampling, unrecorded immune exposures were probable. The CDR3 contains 15 residues. The germline CDR1 and CDR2 sequences are MDHEN and SYDVKM. Trimming took off 8 bases at V and 2 bases at J, with 15 bases between the two ends. General study findings and limits: Looking again later, the authors saw that most CMV-associated TCR beta chains seemed HLA-restricted. Follow-up analysis seemed to connect common viral pathogens with several of the most significant clusters identified.

The material sequenced was PBMCs. The rearrangement links TRBV28 to TRBJ2-2; D unresolved. The TCR comes from a woman between 50 and 59 years old in good health and CMV-seropositive. The CDR3 sequence: CASRIFGGNTGELFF. The CDR3 DNA sequence: TGTGCCAGCCGTATATTTGGCGGTAACACCGGGGAGCTGTTTTTT.